A selection of T cell receptor beta chains follows, all from one sample in a study of blood T cell repertoires in COVID-19. Profiled with immunoSEQ multiplex PCR; TCRdb holds only in-frame clones, not every one. The sample shows more than 90,000 clones, about 85% of them seen only once. Sequenced material: peripheral blood. These receptors were collected from a woman aged 65 to 85 with active or convalescent COVID-19. CDR3s include the opening cysteine and the closing phenylalanine or tryptophan. The D gene is left open where the match is weak. Where a row states a size, it is once, few, many or the class of an expanded clone; other rows omit it.

>TRBJ1-4|-|-|TRBV5-6
CASSYRRTGFDEKLFF
TGTGCCAGCAGTTACCGGAGGACGGGATTTGATGAAAAACTGTTTTTT
>TRBJ2-1|TRBD1|-|TRBV28
CASITGDRGLNEQFF
TGTGCCAGCATCACAGGGGACAGGGGGCTCAATGAGCAGTTCTTC
>TRBJ1-6|TRBD1|-|TRBV19
CASSIDRGQGNSPLHF
TGTGCCAGTAGTATAGACCGGGGACAGGGTAATTCACCCCTCCACTTT
>TRBJ2-3|TRBD2|-|TRBV25-1
CASSPKLGGKDKDTQYF
TGTGCCAGCAGCCCGAAGCTGGGGGGGAAGGATAAAGATACGCAGTATTTT
>TRBJ2-5|-|-|TRBV29-1
CSGVEGGRETQYF
TGCAGCGGGGTAGAGGGGGGGCGAGAGACCCAGTACTTC
>TRBJ1-3|-|-|TRBV5-1
CASSLEAGSGNTIYF
TGCGCCAGCAGCTTGGAGGCGGGTTCTGGAAACACCATATATTTT
>TRBJ1-2|-|-|TRBV28
CASSDAHAGAGGYTF
TGTGCCAGCAGCGACGCTCACGCAGGGGCCGGGGGCTACACCTTC
>TRBJ2-1|-|-|TRBV7-9
CASSLDDFSSEQFF
TGTGCCAGCAGCTTAGATGACTTCTCCAGTGAGCAGTTCTTC
>TRBJ1-5|-|-|TRBV7-9
CASSRAGEQPQHF
TGTGCCAGCAGCCGAGCAGGGGAACAGCCCCAGCATTTT
>TRBJ1-3|-|-|TRBV3-1/TRBV3-2
CASSATDSGNTIYF
TGTGCCAGCAGCGCGACAGACTCTGGAAACACCATATATTTT
>TRBJ1-2|-|-|TRBV2
CASSEEGGHGGYTF
TGTGCCAGCAGTGAAGAGGGGGGGCACGGTGGCTACACCTTC
>TRBJ2-7|TRBD2|-|TRBV12-5
CASGPRLAGASYEQYF
TGTGCTAGTGGTCCCCGCCTAGCGGGGGCTTCCTACGAGCAGTACTTC
>TRBJ1-2|-|-|TRBV7-2
CASSLLGASYGYTF
TGTGCCAGCAGCCTGCTGGGGGCCTCATATGGCTACACCTTC
>TRBJ2-5|TRBD1|-|TRBV9
CASSLDRGQETQYF
TGTGCCAGCAGCCTGGACAGGGGCCAAGAGACCCAGTACTTC
>TRBJ1-5|TRBD1|-|TRBV5-5
CASSIELTGHQPQHF
TGTGCCAGCAGCATAGAGTTGACAGGGCATCAGCCCCAGCATTTT
>TRBJ1-6|TRBD1|-|TRBV6-5
CASSPSGTGDSPLHF
TGTGCCAGCAGTCCATCCGGGACAGGGGATTCACCCCTCCACTTT
>TRBJ1-1|-|few|TRBV19
CASRSPGGNTEAFF
TGTGCCAGTAGGTCCCCTGGGGGCAACACTGAAGCTTTCTTT
>TRBJ1-5|-|-|TRBV7-9
CASSGPAAGNQPQHF
TGTGCCAGCAGCGGGCCTGCAGCGGGCAATCAGCCCCAGCATTTT
>TRBJ1-1|TRBD1|-|TRBV5-1
CASSRSWTGEIAFF
TGCGCCAGCAGTAGGTCCTGGACAGGGGAGATAGCTTTCTTT
>TRBJ2-1|TRBD2|once|TRBV24-1
CATSDLRVAGGLNEQFF
TGTGCCACCAGTGATTTGAGGGTAGCGGGAGGCCTCAATGAGCAGTTCTTC
>TRBJ1-4|TRBD1|once|TRBV30
CAWSVRGTGERKLFF
TGTGCCTGGAGTGTACGCGGGACAGGTGAACGAAAACTGTTTTTT
>TRBJ2-7|TRBD1|-|TRBV5-6
CASSHTGTGGVYEQYF
TGTGCCAGCAGCCACACCGGGACAGGGGGCGTTTACGAGCAGTACTTC
>TRBJ1-1|-|once|TRBV21-1
CASSKVLNFGTVGEWDTEAFF
TGTGCCAGCAGCAAAGTGTTAAATTTCGGGACAGTAGGGGAATGGGACACTGAAGCTTTCTTT
>TRBJ2-7|TRBD2|-|TRBV4-1
CASSQEPAGFYEQYF
TGCGCCAGCAGCCAAGAACCAGCGGGATTCTACGAGCAGTACTTC